This TCR beta chain is drawn from a study of cytomegalovirus exposure and HLA in healthy donors. Study results and caveats: Among TCR beta chains, those listed as cytomegalovirus-associated numbered fewer than 200. What was likely a sequencing artifact was a cluster of highly shared sequence variants.

On this clone itself: What it binds is not known.

PCR primers comprised 60 Vbeta and 13 Jbeta primers. Methods used by the authors: An analysis that came later counted 77 million or so unique TCR beta chains, approximately 12 million shared. The assay was immunoSEQ multiplex PCR, and TCRdb's table has in-frame clones only and misses some. Clone size and V and J calls were adopted from that table, with D and trimming inferred from the DNA. Of 140,000 to 150,000 clones in the sample, around 75% were seen once. Among the donors, all were healthy bone marrow donors. Sequences were obtained from PBMCs. The TCR originated in a young man in good health and CMV-seronegative.

The CDR3 nucleotides are TGTGCCAGCAGCTTTTTCCTCTCGGGACAGGCTGGCTACACCTTC. Protein product: CASSFFLSGQAGYTF. V is TRBV7-9 and J is TRBJ1-2, with 8 bases identical to TRBD1. The CDR3 runs to 15 residues. In germline, CDR1 is SEHNR, CDR2 FQNEAQ (reference sequence). Losses at the gene ends were 3 bases for V and 7 bases for J; bases not matched to a gene: 10. Looking up the rest from reference TRBV7-9 and TRBJ1-2 gives the full variable domain: DTGVSQNPRHKITKRGQNVTFRCDPISEHNRLYWYRQTLGQGPEFLTYFQNEAQLEKSRLLSDRFSAERPKGSFSTLEIQRTEQGDSAMYLCASSFFLSGQAGYTFGSGTRLTVV.